The clone carrying this TCR beta chain is a singleton in its sample. Treatment specified: randomized to nivolumab then ipilimumab (arm A) or the reverse (arm B). PBMC sorting kept live CD3+CD8+ cells without CD19 or CD56. Trimming stripped 6 bases from V and 0 bases from J, with 15 bases between. The CDR3 is 16 amino acids. Germline-derived CDR1 and CDR2 are KGHSH and LQKENI. This record comes from a study of sequential checkpoint blockade in melanoma. Overall study: Patients were randomized 1:1 to nivolumab-then-ipilimumab or ipilimumab-then-nivolumab first-line. Both treatment sequences were followed by maintenance nivolumab.

Using immunoSEQ multiplex PCR, the repertoire was profiled, and TCRdb retains in-frame clones only, with some absent. Of 9,500 to 15,000 clones in the sample, under 90% were seen once. The TCR was taken from a human donor with melanoma. The chain links TRBV18 to TRBJ2-1; possibly TRBD1 for D (7 bases). Sequences were derived from CD8+ T cells sorted from blood (inferred from file names), sampled from a patient given nivolumab and ipilimumab in sequence. The CDR3 spells CASSPTRDSSYNEQFF. The CDR3 DNA reads as TGTGCCAGCTCGCCCACGCGGGACAGCTCCTACAATGAGCAGTTCTTC. Drawing the rest from reference TRBV18 and TRBJ2-1, the complete variable domain is NAGVMQNPRHLVRRRGQEARLRCSPMKGHSHVYWYRQLPEEGLKFMVYLQKENIIDESGMPKERFSAEFPKEGPSILRIQQVVRGDSAAYFCASSPTRDSSYNEQFFGPGTRLTVL.